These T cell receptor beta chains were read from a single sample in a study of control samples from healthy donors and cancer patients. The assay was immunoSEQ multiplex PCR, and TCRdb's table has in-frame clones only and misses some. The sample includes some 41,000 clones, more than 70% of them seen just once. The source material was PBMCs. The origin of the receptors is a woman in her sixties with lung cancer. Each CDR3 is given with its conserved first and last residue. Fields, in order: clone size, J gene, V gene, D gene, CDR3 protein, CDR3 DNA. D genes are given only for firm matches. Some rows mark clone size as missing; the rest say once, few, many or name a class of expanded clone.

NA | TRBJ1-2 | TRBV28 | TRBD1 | CASSFGFSFNLSGGGKGYTF | TGTGCCAGCAGTTTTGGCTTCAGTTTTAATCTGTCAGGGGGCGGGAAGGGCTACACCTTC
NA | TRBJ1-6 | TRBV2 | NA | CASSEISPLGNSPLHF | TGTGCCAGCAGTGAAATCTCCCCGCTCGGTAATTCACCCCTCCACTTT
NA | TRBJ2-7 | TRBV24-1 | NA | CATSDPRDFSYEQYF | TGTGCCACCAGTGATCCGAGGGACTTCTCCTACGAGCAGTACTTC
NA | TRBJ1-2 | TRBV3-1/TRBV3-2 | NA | CASSQSIQGYGYTF | TGTGCCAGCAGCCAAAGTATACAGGGCTATGGCTACACCTTC
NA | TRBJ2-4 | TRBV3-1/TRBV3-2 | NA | CASSQEGQGLVLVAKNIQYF | TGTGCCAGCAGCCAAGAGGGACAAGGACTAGTTTTAGTAGCCAAAAACATTCAGTACTTC
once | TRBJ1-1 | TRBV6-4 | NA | CASRANPGNTEAFF | TGTGCCAGCAGAGCCAACCCCGGGAACACTGAAGCTTTCTTT
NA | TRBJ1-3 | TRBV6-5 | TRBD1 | CASSYRDRGNTIYF | TGTGCCAGCAGTTACCGGGACAGGGGAAACACCATATATTTT
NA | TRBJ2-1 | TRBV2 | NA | CASSVSGAPGGSEQFF | TGTGCCAGCAGTGTATCCGGCGCCCCGGGGGGCTCTGAGCAGTTCTTC
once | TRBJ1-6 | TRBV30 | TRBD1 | CAWSSTGGTGSPLHF | TGTGCCTGGAGCTCTACAGGGGGCACGGGTTCACCCCTCCACTTT
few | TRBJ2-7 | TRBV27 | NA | CASSFRGGAGYEQYF | TGTGCCAGCAGTTTCAGGGGGGGCGCGGGTTACGAGCAGTACTTC
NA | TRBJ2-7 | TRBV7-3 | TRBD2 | CASSSVAGASYEQYF | TGTGCCAGCAGCTCGGTAGCGGGGGCCTCCTACGAGCAGTACTTC
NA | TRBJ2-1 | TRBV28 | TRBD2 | CASSQTSGRAYNEQFF | TGTGCCAGCAGCCAGACGAGCGGGAGGGCCTACAATGAGCAGTTCTTC
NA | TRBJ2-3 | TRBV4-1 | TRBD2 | CASSQEVVSGKKDTQYF | TGCGCCAGCAGCCAAGAAGTCGTTAGCGGGAAAAAAGATACGCAGTATTTT
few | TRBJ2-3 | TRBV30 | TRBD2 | CAWKGGADTQYF | TGTGCCTGGAAGGGAGGGGCAGATACGCAGTATTTT
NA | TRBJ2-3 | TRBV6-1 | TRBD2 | CASSGKGLAGADTQYF | TGTGCCAGCAGTGGTAAGGGACTAGCGGGGGCGGATACGCAGTATTTT
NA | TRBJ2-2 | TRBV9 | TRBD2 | CASSGGLAGDAYTGELFF | TGTGCCAGCAGCGGGGGACTAGCGGGAGATGCGTACACCGGGGAGCTGTTTTTT
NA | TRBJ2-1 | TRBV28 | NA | CASSIGGYNEQFF | TGTGCCAGCAGTATCGGGGGCTACAATGAGCAGTTCTTC
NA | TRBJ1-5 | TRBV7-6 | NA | CASSLTTLSNQPQHF | TGTGCCAGCAGCTTAACCACCCTTAGCAATCAGCCCCAGCATTTT
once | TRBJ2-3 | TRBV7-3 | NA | CASSFMSTDTQYF | TGTGCCAGCAGCTTTATGAGCACAGATACGCAGTATTTT
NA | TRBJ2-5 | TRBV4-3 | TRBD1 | CASSQEGGRGLQETQYF | TGCGCCAGCAGCCAAGAAGGGGGCAGGGGGCTTCAAGAGACCCAGTACTTC
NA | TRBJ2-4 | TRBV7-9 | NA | CASSSIGAGEDIQYF | TGTGCCAGCAGTTCAATTGGGGCAGGGGAGGACATTCAGTACTTC
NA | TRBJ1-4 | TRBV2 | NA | CASSQIGELFF | TGTGCCAGCAGTCAAATAGGAGAGCTGTTTTTT
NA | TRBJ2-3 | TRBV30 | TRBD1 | CAWSLGQGADTQYF | TGTGCCTGGAGTCTGGGACAGGGGGCAGATACGCAGTATTTT
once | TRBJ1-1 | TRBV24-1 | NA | CATSDQGGNGEAFF | TGTGCCACCAGTGATCAAGGGGGGAACGGTGAAGCTTTCTTT
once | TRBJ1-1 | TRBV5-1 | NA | CASSLLGANTEAFF | TGCGCCAGCAGCTTGTTGGGGGCCAACACTGAAGCTTTCTTT
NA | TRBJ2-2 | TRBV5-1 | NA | CASSRRGASNTGELFF | TGCGCCAGCAGCCGGAGGGGGGCCTCAAACACCGGGGAGCTGTTTTTT
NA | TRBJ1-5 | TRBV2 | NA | CASSHRDGNQPQHF | TGTGCCAGCAGTCACCGGGACGGCAATCAGCCCCAGCATTTT
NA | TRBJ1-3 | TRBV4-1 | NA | CASSQAAYTMGNTIYF | TGCGCCAGCAGCCAAGCAGCCTACACCATGGGAAACACCATATATTTT
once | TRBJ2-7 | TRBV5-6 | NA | CASSPGTDPYEQYF | TGTGCCAGCAGTCCCGGGACGGACCCCTACGAGCAGTACTTC
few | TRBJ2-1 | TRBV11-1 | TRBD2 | CASSGEGRGQFF | TGTGCCAGCAGCGGCGAGGGGAGGGGGCAGTTCTTC
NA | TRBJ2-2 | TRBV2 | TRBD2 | CASSPGLAGAGELFF | TGTGCCAGCAGTCCGGGACTAGCGGGAGCCGGGGAGCTGTTTTTT
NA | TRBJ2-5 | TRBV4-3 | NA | CASSQGGQETQYF | TGCGCCAGCAGCCAGGGCGGGCAAGAGACCCAGTACTTC
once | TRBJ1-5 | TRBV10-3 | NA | CAISEGADGNQPQHF | TGTGCCATCAGTGAGGGAGCGGACGGGAATCAGCCCCAGCATTTT
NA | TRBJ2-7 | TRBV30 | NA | CAWNRGTDFYEQYF | TGTGCCTGGAATCGGGGGACGGACTTCTACGAGCAGTACTTC
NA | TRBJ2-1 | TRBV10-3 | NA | CAISESVANEQFF | TGTGCCATCAGTGAGTCGGTAGCGAATGAGCAGTTCTTC
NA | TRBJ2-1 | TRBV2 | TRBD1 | CARDRGQDNEQFF | TGTGCCAGAGACCGGGGACAGGACAATGAGCAGTTCTTC
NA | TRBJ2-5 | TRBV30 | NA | CAWSWDRETQYF | TGTGCCTGGAGTTGGGACCGTGAGACCCAGTACTTC
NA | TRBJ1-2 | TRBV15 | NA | CATSRALVGDYGYTF | TGTGCCACCAGCAGGGCCCTGGTCGGGGACTATGGCTACACCTTC
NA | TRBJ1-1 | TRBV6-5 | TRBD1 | CASSPDRVEAFF | TGTGCCAGCAGCCCGGACAGGGTCGAGGCTTTCTTT
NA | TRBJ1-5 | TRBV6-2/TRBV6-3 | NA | CASSLAAFHGYSNQPQHF | TGTGCCAGCAGTTTAGCGGCCTTCCATGGATATAGCAATCAGCCCCAGCATTTT
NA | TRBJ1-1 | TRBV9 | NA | CASSDSPERENTEAFF | TGTGCCAGCAGCGACTCACCCGAACGCGAGAACACTGAAGCTTTCTTT
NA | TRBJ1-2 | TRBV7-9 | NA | CASSLALGRTNYGYTF | TGTGCCAGCAGCTTAGCATTAGGGCGGACTAACTATGGCTACACCTTC
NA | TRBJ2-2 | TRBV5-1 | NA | CASSLGISSPGELFF | TGCGCCAGCAGCTTGGGCATCTCTAGCCCCGGGGAGCTGTTTTTT
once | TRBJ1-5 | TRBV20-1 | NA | CSASDPEKPQHF | TGCAGTGCTAGTGACCCCGAAAAGCCCCAGCATTTT